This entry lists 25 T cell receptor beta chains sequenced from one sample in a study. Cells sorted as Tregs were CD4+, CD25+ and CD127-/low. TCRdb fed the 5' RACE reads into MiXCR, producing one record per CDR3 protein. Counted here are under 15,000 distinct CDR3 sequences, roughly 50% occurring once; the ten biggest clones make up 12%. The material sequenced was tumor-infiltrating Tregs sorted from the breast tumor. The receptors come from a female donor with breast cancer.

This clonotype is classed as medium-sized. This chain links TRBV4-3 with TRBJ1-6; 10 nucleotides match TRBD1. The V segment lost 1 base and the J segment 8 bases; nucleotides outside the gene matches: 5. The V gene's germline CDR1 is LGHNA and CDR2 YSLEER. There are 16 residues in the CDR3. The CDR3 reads CASSQGRQGADSPLHF. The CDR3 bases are TGCGCCAGCAGCCAAGGACGACAGGGGGCCGATTCACCCCTCCACTTT.

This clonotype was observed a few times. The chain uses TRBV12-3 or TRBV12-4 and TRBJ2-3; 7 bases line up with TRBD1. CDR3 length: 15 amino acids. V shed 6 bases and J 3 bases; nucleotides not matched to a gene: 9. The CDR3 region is CASSYRQGRTDTQYF. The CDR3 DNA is TGTGCCAGCAGCTACCGACAGGGTCGGACAGATACGCAGTATTTT.

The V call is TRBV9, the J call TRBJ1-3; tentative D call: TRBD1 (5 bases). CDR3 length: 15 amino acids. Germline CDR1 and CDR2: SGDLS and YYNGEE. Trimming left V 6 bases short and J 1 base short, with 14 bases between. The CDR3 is CASTGARGSGNTIYF. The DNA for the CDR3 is TGTGCCAGCACCGGGGCTCGGGGTTCTGGAAACACCATATATTTT.

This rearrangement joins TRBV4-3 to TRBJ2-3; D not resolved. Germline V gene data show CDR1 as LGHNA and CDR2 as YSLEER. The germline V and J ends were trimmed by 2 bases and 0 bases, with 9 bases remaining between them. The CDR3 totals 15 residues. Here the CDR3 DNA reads TGCGCCAGCAGCCAATATGGCGCTAGCACAGATACGCAGTATTTT. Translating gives CASSQYGASTDTQYF.

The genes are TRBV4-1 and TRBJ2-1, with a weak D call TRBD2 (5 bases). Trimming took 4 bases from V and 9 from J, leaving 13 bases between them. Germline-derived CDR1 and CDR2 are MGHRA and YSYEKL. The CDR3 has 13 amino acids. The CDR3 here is CASSPEEGPEQFF. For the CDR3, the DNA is TGCGCCAGCAGCCCAGAAGAGGGTCCTGAGCAGTTCTTC.

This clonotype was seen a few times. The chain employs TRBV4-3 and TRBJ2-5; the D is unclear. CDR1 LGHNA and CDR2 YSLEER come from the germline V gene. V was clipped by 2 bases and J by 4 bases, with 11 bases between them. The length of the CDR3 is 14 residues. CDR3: CASSQKGYGETQYF. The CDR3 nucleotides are TGCGCCAGCAGCCAAAAAGGGTACGGAGAGACCCAGTACTTC.

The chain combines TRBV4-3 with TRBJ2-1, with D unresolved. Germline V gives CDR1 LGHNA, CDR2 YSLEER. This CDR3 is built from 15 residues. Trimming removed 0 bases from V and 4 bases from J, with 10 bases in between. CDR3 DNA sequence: TGCGCCAGCAGCCAAGACAGACCCGCATACAATGAGCAGTTCTTC. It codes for CASSQDRPAYNEQFF.

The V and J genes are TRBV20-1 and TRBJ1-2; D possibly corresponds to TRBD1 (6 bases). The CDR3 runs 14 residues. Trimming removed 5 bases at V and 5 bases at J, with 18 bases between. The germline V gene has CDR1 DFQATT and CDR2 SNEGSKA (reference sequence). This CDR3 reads CSAQSNRAGYGYTF. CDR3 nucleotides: TGCAGTGCTCAGAGCAACAGGGCTGGGTATGGCTACACCTTC.

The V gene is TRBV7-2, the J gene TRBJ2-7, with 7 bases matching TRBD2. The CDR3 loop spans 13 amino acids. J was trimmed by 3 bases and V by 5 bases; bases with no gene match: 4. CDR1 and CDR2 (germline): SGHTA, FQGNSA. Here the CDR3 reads CASSRGVVYEQYF. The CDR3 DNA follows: TGTGCCAGCAGCCGGGGGGTAGTCTACGAGCAGTACTTC.

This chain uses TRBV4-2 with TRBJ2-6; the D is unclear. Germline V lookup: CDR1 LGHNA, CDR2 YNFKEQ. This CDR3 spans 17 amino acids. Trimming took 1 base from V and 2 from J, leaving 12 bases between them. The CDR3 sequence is CASSQVNSGAGANVLTF. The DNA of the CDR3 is TGTGCCAGCAGCCAAGTTAATTCGGGCGCTGGGGCCAACGTCCTGACTTTC.

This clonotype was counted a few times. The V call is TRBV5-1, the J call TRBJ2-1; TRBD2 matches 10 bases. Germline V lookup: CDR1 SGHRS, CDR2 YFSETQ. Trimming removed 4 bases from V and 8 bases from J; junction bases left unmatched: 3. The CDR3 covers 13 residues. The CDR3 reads CASSRLAGDEQFF. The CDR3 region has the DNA TGCGCCAGCAGCCGCCTAGCGGGAGATGAGCAGTTCTTC.

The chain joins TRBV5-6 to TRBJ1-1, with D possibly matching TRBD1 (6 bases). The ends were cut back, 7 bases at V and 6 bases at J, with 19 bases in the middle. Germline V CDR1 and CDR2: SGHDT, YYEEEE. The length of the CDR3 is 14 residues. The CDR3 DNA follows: TGTGCCAGCCATGTCCAGGGGCGAGTGGCTGAAGCTTTCTTT. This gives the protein CASHVQGRVAEAFF.

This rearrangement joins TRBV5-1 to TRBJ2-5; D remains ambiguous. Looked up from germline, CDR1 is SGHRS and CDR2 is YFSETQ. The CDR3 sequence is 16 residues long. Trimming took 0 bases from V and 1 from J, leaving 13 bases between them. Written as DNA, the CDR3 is TGCGCCAGCAGCTTGGATGGGTGGCAAACCCAAGAGACCCAGTACTTC. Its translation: CASSLDGWQTQETQYF.

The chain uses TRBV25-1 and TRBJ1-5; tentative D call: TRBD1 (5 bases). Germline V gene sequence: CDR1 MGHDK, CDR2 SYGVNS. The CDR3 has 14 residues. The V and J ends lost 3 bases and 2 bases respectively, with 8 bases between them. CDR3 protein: CASSDRDGNQPQHF. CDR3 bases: TGTGCCAGCAGTGACAGGGATGGCAATCAGCCCCAGCATTTT.

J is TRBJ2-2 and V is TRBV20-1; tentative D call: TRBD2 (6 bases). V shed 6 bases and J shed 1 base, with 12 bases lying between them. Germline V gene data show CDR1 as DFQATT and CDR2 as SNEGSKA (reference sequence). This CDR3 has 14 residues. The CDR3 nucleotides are TGCAGTGCCCTGACTAGAGGGAACACCGGGGAGCTGTTTTTT. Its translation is CSALTRGNTGELFF.

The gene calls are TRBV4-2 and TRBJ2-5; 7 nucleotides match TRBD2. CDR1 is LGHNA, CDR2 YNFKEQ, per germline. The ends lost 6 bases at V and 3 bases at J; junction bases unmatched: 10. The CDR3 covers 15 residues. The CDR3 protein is CASRPSGTYEETQYF. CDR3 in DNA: TGTGCCAGCAGACCCAGCGGGACCTACGAAGAGACCCAGTACTTC.

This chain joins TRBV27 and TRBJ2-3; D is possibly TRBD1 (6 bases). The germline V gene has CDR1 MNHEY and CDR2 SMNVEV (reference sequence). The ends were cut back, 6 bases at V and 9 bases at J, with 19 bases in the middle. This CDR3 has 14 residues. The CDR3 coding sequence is TGTGCCAGCAGACCGTGGGGGCAGGTGGTGACGCAGTATTTT. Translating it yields CASRPWGQVVTQYF.

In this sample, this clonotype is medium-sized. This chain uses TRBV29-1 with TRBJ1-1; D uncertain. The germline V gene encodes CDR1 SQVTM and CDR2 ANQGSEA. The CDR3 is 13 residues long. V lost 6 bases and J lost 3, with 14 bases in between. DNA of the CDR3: TGCAGCGTCGGCCAGAGGGTCCACACTGAAGCTTTCTTT. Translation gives CSVGQRVHTEAFF.

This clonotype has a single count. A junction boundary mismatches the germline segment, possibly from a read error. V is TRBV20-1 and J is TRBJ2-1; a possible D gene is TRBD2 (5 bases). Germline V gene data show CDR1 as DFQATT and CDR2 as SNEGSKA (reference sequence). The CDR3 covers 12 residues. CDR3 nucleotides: TGCAGTGCTAGAGGACTAATCAATAAGCAGTTCTTC. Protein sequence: CSARGLINKQFF.

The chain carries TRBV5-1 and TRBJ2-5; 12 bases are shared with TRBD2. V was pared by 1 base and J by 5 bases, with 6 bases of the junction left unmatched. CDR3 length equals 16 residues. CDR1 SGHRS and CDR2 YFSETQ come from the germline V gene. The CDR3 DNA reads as TGCGCCAGCAGCTTGACTAGCGGGAGGACCCACGAGACCCAGTACTTC. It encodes CASSLTSGRTHETQYF. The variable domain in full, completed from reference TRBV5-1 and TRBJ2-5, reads KAGVTQTPRYLIKTRGQQVTLSCSPISGHRSVSWYQQTPGQGLQFLFEYFSETQRNKGNFPGRFSGRQFSNSRSEMNVSTLELGDSALYLCASSLTSGRTHETQYFGPGTRLLVL.

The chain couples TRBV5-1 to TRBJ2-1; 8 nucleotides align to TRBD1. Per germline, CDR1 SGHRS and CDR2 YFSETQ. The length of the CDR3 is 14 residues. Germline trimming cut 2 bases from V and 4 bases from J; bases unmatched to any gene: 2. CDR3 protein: CASSFRQGYNEQFF. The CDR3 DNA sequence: TGCGCCAGCAGCTTCCGACAGGGGTACAATGAGCAGTTCTTC.

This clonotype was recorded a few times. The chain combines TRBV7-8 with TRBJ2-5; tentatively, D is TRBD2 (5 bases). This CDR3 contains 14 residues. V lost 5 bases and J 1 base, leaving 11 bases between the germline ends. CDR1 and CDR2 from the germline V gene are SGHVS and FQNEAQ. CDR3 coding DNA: TGTGCCAGCAGCCGTCGAGGGCCCCAAGAGACCCAGTACTTC. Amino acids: CASSRRGPQETQYF.

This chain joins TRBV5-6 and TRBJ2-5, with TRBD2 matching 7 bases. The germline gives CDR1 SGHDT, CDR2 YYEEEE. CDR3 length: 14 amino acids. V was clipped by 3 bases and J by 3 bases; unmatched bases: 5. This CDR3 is CASSSLAGEETQYF. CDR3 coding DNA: TGTGCCAGCAGCTCCCTGGCGGGAGAAGAGACCCAGTACTTC.

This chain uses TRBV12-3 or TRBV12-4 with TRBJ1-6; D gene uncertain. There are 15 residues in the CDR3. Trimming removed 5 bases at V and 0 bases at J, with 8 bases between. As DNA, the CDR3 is TGTGCCAGCAGTCCAGCGAGCTCCTATAATTCACCCCTCCACTTT. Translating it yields CASSPASSYNSPLHF.

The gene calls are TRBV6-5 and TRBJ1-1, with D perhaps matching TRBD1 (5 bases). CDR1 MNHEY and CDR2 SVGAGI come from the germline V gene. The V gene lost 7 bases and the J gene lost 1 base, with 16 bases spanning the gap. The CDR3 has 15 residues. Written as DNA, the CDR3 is TGTGCCAGCACCCGACAGACTATCGGGAACACTGAAGCTTTCTTT. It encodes CASTRQTIGNTEAFF.